The sequence of this T cell receptor beta chain was determined in a study of Graves' ophthalmopathy and Graves' hyperthyroidism (dated by TCRdb to the late 2010s). Regarding the complete study: Peripheral blood was collected at initial diagnosis, prior to any treatment. TCR beta repertoire signatures were used to distinguish Graves' ophthalmopathy from Graves' hyperthyroidism and to predict progression to ophthalmopathy. In total, 135 blood samples were TCR-sequenced: approximately 42 ophthalmopathy, 75 hyperthyroidism and some 17 hyperthyroidism-to-ophthalmopathy patients. To explore V-J signatures that distinguish ophthalmopathy from hyperthyroidism, a discovery set of 90 to 100 patients was enrolled, made up of roughly 41 with ophthalmopathy and some 58 with stable hyperthyroidism. An independent validation cohort comprised around 20 hyperthyroidism patients and over 15 patients who later progressed from hyperthyroidism to ophthalmopathy. In over five hyperthyroidism patients, the T-cell repertoires found in thyroid tissue were compared with those found in blood. After sampling, hyperthyroidism patients received methimazole starting at 30 mg daily, and ophthalmopathy patients received high-dose intravenous methylprednisolone. Study-wide conclusions, independent of this receptor: No statistical method was used to set the sample size in advance, and the investigators knew which group each participant was assigned to. In cross-validation, the 13-signature model distinguished ophthalmopathy from stable hyperthyroidism with 85% to 90% sensitivity and roughly 81% specificity, and in the test set the corresponding values were approximately 80% and 75%. Among expanded thyroid clonotypes with frequency above 0.001, most also showed up in blood, which suggests that blood repertoires may reflect the thyroid immune response. In validation, the model predicted ophthalmopathy progression with 70.59% sensitivity and roughly 78% specificity; some 13 predicted patients were CT-confirmed with GO in a median of about 6.1 months.

The V and J ends are trimmed by 3 bases and 1 base, leaving 6 bases between them. Per the germline V gene (reference sequence), SEHNR is the CDR1 and FQNEAQ is the CDR2. CDR3 length: 14 amino acids, cysteine to phenylalanine. The sequence is cut down to CDR3 DNA, 42 bases in frame from base 1. The ophthalmopathy patients had moderately to severely active disease, with a Clinical Activity Score of 3 or higher, a NOSPECS grade of 4 or higher, and a disease duration of less than 3 months. Patients with other autoimmune diseases, uncontrolled infections, pregnancy or lactation were excluded. Clinical symptoms, serum thyroxine, TRAb, thyroid ultrasound and orbital computed tomography were used for diagnosis. PBMCs were isolated from about 9 ml of fresh peripheral blood by Ficoll-Paque density gradient centrifugation. Total RNA was extracted with Trizol reagent and quality-checked on an Agilent 2100 Bioanalyzer.

For repertoire sequencing, the TCR beta CDR3 regions were amplified from RNA transcripts. A first-round RT-PCR used HTBI primers with the Qiagen OneStep RT-PCR kit, followed by a second-round multiplex PCR, size selection and purification. Libraries were sequenced paired-end with 100 bp reads on an Illumina HiSeq2000. The source study handled its data this way. Reads were processed with SOAPnuke, discarding reads with adapters, uncalled bases, mean Phred below 15, or no exact constant-primer or identifier match. High-quality paired reads were merged with COPE v1.2.5. Each unique nucleotide sequence was treated as a clonotype, and MiTCR v1.1 was used to align the clonotypes to the IMGT TRB V, D and J references. Analysis was restricted to V-J combinations with a frequency above 0.0001, which covered about 99% of repertoires. For each V-J combination, a TCR clonal expansion and chaos score was defined as the ratio of F50 clonal expansion to chaos observed in the TCRdist matrix. Welch's t-statistics and random forest were used to reduce features to 10 to 15 V-J combinations, which were fed into a naive Bayes classifier. The Morisita-Horn index was used to measure how similar the thyroid and blood repertoires were. In TCRdb, the public reads were trimmed at Q25 with fastp and aligned with MiXCR, with productive beta chains retained. Rows matching on CDR3 protein sequence are summarized as one entry with the most common DNA and genes. The V and J calls and clone size come from TCRdb's table, not from the authors' own analysis. Present in this sample are around 600,000 distinct CDR3 sequences, just over 40% of which were seen just once. The ten most abundant clones make up roughly 3.5% of the sample.

This clonotype was found many times. What antigen it recognizes has not been identified. Per-nucleotide qualities are absent, and no much larger clonotype sits a single base away. This TCR came from an adult man with Graves' ophthalmopathy. The chain joins TRBV7-9 to TRBJ2-2; the D gene cannot be resolved reliably. Material: peripheral blood. In nucleotide form, the sequence is TGTGCCAGCAGCTTCAAGATGAACACCGGGGAGCTGTTTTTT. Translated, it gives CASSFKMNTGELFF.